The rows below give T cell receptor beta chains drawn from one sample of a study of blood T cell repertoires in COVID-19. Repertoires were generated with immunoSEQ multiplex PCR, while TCRdb's copy carries only in-frame clones and drops some. The sample consists of about 440,000 clones, around 88% of them appearing once. Sequenced sample: peripheral blood. The receptors were sampled from a woman in her fifties or sixties with COVID-19, enrolled during active disease. Each CDR3 is given with its conserved first and last residue. The D gene is left open where the match is weak. Only some rows state a clone size, as once, few, many or a class for expanded clones.

abundance,j_gene,d_gene,v_gene,CDR3nt,CDR3aa
-,TRBJ2-6,TRBD1,TRBV5-1,TGCGCCAGCAGCTTGCCCCCGGGACAGGGTAGGGGGGCCAACGTCCTGACTTTC,CASSLPPGQGRGANVLTF
-,TRBJ2-7,TRBD1,TRBV6-5,TGTGCCAGCAGTTACTCAAGAGACAGGGGCCGCGAGCAGTACTTC,CASSYSRDRGREQYF
-,TRBJ1-5,-,TRBV18,TGTGCCAGCTCACCACAGGGGGTCGGACAGCCCCAGCATTTT,CASSPQGVGQPQHF
-,TRBJ2-7,-,TRBV9,TGTGCCAGCAGCCCTCGGGACATTGTGAGGGGTTACGAGCAGCACTTC,CASSPRDIVRGYEQHF
-,TRBJ2-3,-,TRBV24-1,TGTGCCACCAGTGAACCTGTAGCCGGGGGCACAGATACGCAGTATTTT,CATSEPVAGGTDTQYF
-,TRBJ2-3,-,TRBV20-1,TGCAGTGCTCGTGACTACACAGATACGCAGTATTTT,CSARDYTDTQYF
once,TRBJ2-5,-,TRBV10-3,TGTGCCATCAGTGCAGGGGACACCAGAAAGACCCAGTACTTC,CAISAGDTRKTQYF
-,TRBJ1-1,-,TRBV11-2,TGTGCCAGCAGCTTAGATTGGGGGGGCGTATCGAGGAACACTGAAGCTTTCTTT,CASSLDWGGVSRNTEAFF
-,TRBJ2-3,-,TRBV6-5,TGTGCCAGCAGTTACCCGGGAAGGGCGGATACGCAGTATTTT,CASSYPGRADTQYF
-,TRBJ1-1,-,TRBV5-4,TGTGCCAGCAGCGTTGCACCCAGGGGAGGGTTGCCTGAAGCTTTCTTT,CASSVAPRGGLPEAFF
-,TRBJ2-7,-,TRBV27,TGTGCCAGCAGTCCACATACAGGAGCCTCCTACGAGCAGTACTTC,CASSPHTGASYEQYF
-,TRBJ1-2,-,TRBV21-1,TGTGCCAGCACCTTAAAGGGACAGCTTAACTATGGCTACACCTTC,CASTLKGQLNYGYTF
-,TRBJ2-7,TRBD1,TRBV5-1,TGCGCCAGCAGCTTGACCGGGACAGGATCATCCTACGAGCAGTACTTC,CASSLTGTGSSYEQYF
-,TRBJ1-5,-,TRBV7-9,TGTGCCAGCAGCTCCGACAGGATCAAGTATCAGCCCCAGCATTTT,CASSSDRIKYQPQHF
-,TRBJ1-5,-,TRBV3-1/TRBV3-2,TGTGCCAGCAGCCAAAACAGGGCGTCTTCCCAGCCCCAGCATTTT,CASSQNRASSQPQHF
-,TRBJ1-5,TRBD1,TRBV5-1,TGCGCCAGCAGCTCGGACAGGGTGGATCAGCCCCAGCATTTT,CASSSDRVDQPQHF
few,TRBJ2-7,TRBD1,TRBV29-1,TGCAGCGTCCTAGGACAGGGATTATACGAGCAGTACTTC,CSVLGQGLYEQYF
-,TRBJ1-1,-,TRBV5-1,TGCGCCAGCAGCCAAGGCCCTCGGGGGACTTTCTTT,CASSQGPRGTFF
-,TRBJ1-1,-,TRBV19,TGTGCCAGTAGTATAGGAGAGGCGAACACTGAAGCTTTCTTT,CASSIGEANTEAFF
few,TRBJ1-5,-,TRBV19,TGTGCCAGTAGTATCCGGGGGGCTCCCAATCAGCCCCAGCATTTT,CASSIRGAPNQPQHF
-,TRBJ2-5,-,TRBV5-4,TGTGCCAGCAGCTTGGTCTGGCAGGGTGAGACCCAGTACTTC,CASSLVWQGETQYF
-,TRBJ1-5,-,TRBV5-6,TGTGCCAGCAGCTCACTTGGTGGGCCCCAGCATTTT,CASSSLGGPQHF
-,TRBJ1-2,TRBD1,TRBV28,TGTGCCATCGGAAGGACAGGGGGCGGCTATGGCTACACCTTC,CAIGRTGGGYGYTF
-,TRBJ2-4,TRBD2,TRBV5-4,TGTGCCAGCAGCTTGTCATTAGCTAGCGGGGGGAGAAACATTCAGTACTTC,CASSLSLASGGRNIQYF
-,TRBJ2-4,-,TRBV2,TGTGCCAGCAGTGATGAGACAGTGGGGTCCAAAAACATTCAGTACTTC,CASSDETVGSKNIQYF
-,TRBJ1-4,TRBD1,TRBV2,TGTGCCAGCAGCGACATAGACAGGGTACTGTTTTTT,CASSDIDRVLFF
-,TRBJ1-3,-,TRBV7-9,TGTGCCAGCAGCTTAGAAGCGACCATATATTTT,CASSLEATIYF
-,TRBJ1-1,TRBD1,TRBV19,TGTGCCAGTAGTGTAAATATCGGACAGGGAGGGACTGAAGCTTTCTTT,CASSVNIGQGGTEAFF